The clone carrying this TCR beta chain was recorded a few times. TCRdb's table, derived via immunoSEQ multiplex PCR, lists solely in-frame clones and lacks some. The sample includes around 64,000 clones, around nine tenths of them seen just once. The J segment lost 6 bases and the V segment lost 4 bases, leaving 4 bases of the junction unmatched. CDR3 length: 16 residues. From germline, CDR1 is SGHNT and CDR2 YYREEE (reference sequence). This sample was taken from a study of control samples from healthy donors and cancer patients. The sequencing input was PBMCs. V is TRBV5-4 and J is TRBJ2-2; 15 nucleotides agree with TRBD2. The origin of this receptor is a man between 60 and 75 years old with colorectal cancer. CDR3: CASSTGLAGGPGELFF. The CDR3 DNA is TGTGCCAGCAGCACCGGACTAGCGGGGGGGCCCGGGGAGCTGTTTTTT.